This T cell receptor beta chain derives from a study of CD8 T cells in ankylosing spondylitis (dated by TCRdb to 2017 to 2019). Regarding the complete study: The study set out to find disease-linked TCR variants by profiling T cell receptor beta repertoires in ankylosing spondylitis patients and healthy donors. The whole study cohort included about a hundred healthy donors and under 30 ankylosing spondylitis patients. Peripheral blood was sampled, and synovial fluid was additionally collected from ankylosing spondylitis patients. Findings and caveats that apply to the study as a whole: In peripheral blood, the disease-linked clones were found at relatively low frequencies and had a CD8+ phenotype. Blood from ankylosing spondylitis patients appeared to be characterized by a TCR beta motif made up of several highly homologous amino acid variants. According to the report, matched synovial fluid samples from ankylosing spondylitis patients were significantly enriched for the disease-linked clones. Some TCR beta motif variants had previously been reported in synovial fluid and blood of reactive arthritis patients, which suggested common disease-initiation mechanisms.

TCRdb shows the sequencer as Illumina HiSeq 2500. TCR beta libraries were prepared by quantitative 5'-RACE with molecular barcodes. As for the authors' bioinformatics: A new computational method based on a probabilistic model of VDJ rearrangement was used to identify disease-linked TCR variants. The public reads were quality trimmed at Q25 with fastp and then assembled into clones with MiXCR by TCRdb, keeping productive beta chains. Rows matching on CDR3 protein sequence are summarized as one entry with the most common DNA and genes. TCRdb, rather than the study authors, made the V and J calls. The sample records a few hundred thousand distinct CDR3 sequences, roughly 13% of which are singletons. Approximately 6.2% of the sample lies in the top ten. This clonotype appeared a few times. Its antigen remains unidentified. Germline is not matched at one junction end, which may reflect a read error. The germline V gene yields SGHDT for CDR1 and YYEEEE for CDR2. Spanning cysteine to phenylalanine, the CDR3 consists of 14 amino acids. Only the CDR3 DNA stays, 42 bases, in frame from base 1.

The V gene is TRBV5-6 and the J gene is TRBJ2-1, with an unclear D gene assignment. This clonotype was obtained from a male donor with ankylosing spondylitis. Source material: blood, either unsorted or a sorted T cell fraction (not recorded which). The CDR3 region: CASSLVGSDNEQFF. DNA sequence: TGTGCCAGCAGCTTGGTTGGCTCCGACAATGAGCAGTTCTTC.